Listed below are T cell receptor beta chains from one sample, sequenced in a study of blood T cell repertoires in COVID-19. Assay used: immunoSEQ multiplex PCR; TCRdb lists only in-frame clones, some missing. The sample records 400,000 to 500,000 clones, approximately 90% being singletons. Specimen: PBMCs or T cells enriched from blood (not recorded which). The receptor set was obtained from a woman in her thirties or forties who had recovered from COVID-19. Both conserved end residues are part of each CDR3. The D gene is left open where the match is weak. Size is stated for part of the rows, as once, few or many counts, or as a class when the clone is expanded.

d_gene,abundance,j_gene,v_gene,CDR3nt,CDR3aa
TRBD2,-,TRBJ2-3,TRBV10-3,TGTGCCACAAACCACCCATCCCTAGCGGGAGTGGTTCTCGCGCAGTATTTT,CATNHPSLAGVVLAQYF
-,-,TRBJ1-1,TRBV14,TGTGCCAGCAGCCGCAGGACAGTTGCGGGGAACACTGAAGCTTTCTTT,CASSRRTVAGNTEAFF
TRBD1,-,TRBJ1-2,TRBV3-1/TRBV3-2,TGTGCCAGCAGCCAGACGGACAGGGAGGAAGGCTATGGCTACACCTTC,CASSQTDREEGYGYTF
TRBD1,-,TRBJ1-4,TRBV28,TGTGCCGGTCGCCAACCGGGACAGGGAGAAAAACTGTTTTTT,CAGRQPGQGEKLFF
-,-,TRBJ2-5,TRBV5-5,TGTGCCAGCAGCACTGGGACGGGAGAAGGAGGGACCCAGTACTTC,CASSTGTGEGGTQYF
-,-,TRBJ2-7,TRBV3-1/TRBV3-2,TGTGCCAGCAGCCAAGAGTTACGGGAGTGGAACGAGCAGTACTTC,CASSQELREWNEQYF
-,-,TRBJ1-6,TRBV27,TGTGCCAGCAGTTTCACAGGCGTTGGTGGTAATTCACCCCTCCACTTT,CASSFTGVGGNSPLHF
-,-,TRBJ1-4,TRBV7-9,TGTGCCAGCAGCTTAGATCTACAACAGGGCGAAAAACTGTTTTTT,CASSLDLQQGEKLFF
-,-,TRBJ2-7,TRBV4-3,TGCGCCAGCAGCCAAGATTTGGGGGGTTACGAGCAGTACTTC,CASSQDLGGYEQYF
-,-,TRBJ1-2,TRBV6-5,TGTGCCAGCAGTTACACAAGCGCAGAACAAGAAGGCTACACCTTC,CASSYTSAEQEGYTF
-,few,TRBJ1-6,TRBV5-1,TGCGCCAGCAGCCGTCGGGGGGACCTCAATTCACCCCTCCACTTT,CASSRRGDLNSPLHF
-,few,TRBJ1-1,TRBV7-2,TGTGCCAGCAGCTTCGTAATGAACACTGAAGCTTTCTTT,CASSFVMNTEAFF
-,-,TRBJ1-4,TRBV4-3,TGCGCCAGCAGCCCTCAGGGAGGCCGCACTAATGAAAAACTGTTTTTT,CASSPQGGRTNEKLFF
-,-,TRBJ2-7,TRBV7-9,TGTGCCAGCAGCTCTATCCGGGACGAGCAGTACTTC,CASSSIRDEQYF
-,once,TRBJ2-7,TRBV4-3,TGCGCCAGCAGCCAAGATACATACAGGGTTCCCCACGAGCAGTACTTC,CASSQDTYRVPHEQYF
TRBD2,-,TRBJ2-7,TRBV19,TGTGCCAGTAGTATAAATTCCGGCGGGGGAGCCTTATACGAGCAGTACTTC,CASSINSGGGALYEQYF
TRBD1,few,TRBJ1-2,TRBV3-1/TRBV3-2,TGTGCCAGCAGCCAAGGTTCCGCTGGGACAGGGGCTGGTGGCTACACCTTC,CASSQGSAGTGAGGYTF
TRBD2,-,TRBJ2-2,TRBV11-3,TGTGCCAGCAGCTTAGGACTAGCGGTAGACACCGGGGAGCTGTTTTTT,CASSLGLAVDTGELFF
TRBD1,-,TRBJ1-3,TRBV5-1,TGCGCCAGCAGCTTGGGGGACAGATCTGGAAACACCATATATTTT,CASSLGDRSGNTIYF
-,-,TRBJ2-3,TRBV7-8,TGTGCCAGCAGCCTTCGGTATACGCAGTATTTT,CASSLRYTQYF
-,-,TRBJ2-4,TRBV19,TGTGCCAGTAGTCTCCAGGGGGGAAACATTCAGTACTTC,CASSLQGGNIQYF
-,-,TRBJ1-1,TRBV12-5,TGTGCTAGTGGTCTCGGGGGGTGGACTGAAGCTTTCTTT,CASGLGGWTEAFF
-,once,TRBJ2-5,TRBV7-2,TGTGCCAGCAGCAACGGGGTTTCCCCCACCGAGACCCAGTACTTC,CASSNGVSPTETQYF
TRBD1,-,TRBJ1-1,TRBV18,TGTGCCAGCGGACAGGGGATGAACACTGAAGCTTTCTTT,CASGQGMNTEAFF
-,-,TRBJ2-7,TRBV6-5,TGTGCCAGCAGTCAGGGGCGCCCCGGTCGGAACGAGCAGTACTTC,CASSQGRPGRNEQYF
-,-,TRBJ1-2,TRBV19,TGTGCCAGTAGTCTGACAGGCCGGGGCTACACCTTC,CASSLTGRGYTF
-,-,TRBJ1-2,TRBV9,TGTGCCAGCAGCGTAGGGAGAGGGAACTATGGCTACACCTTC,CASSVGRGNYGYTF
TRBD1,-,TRBJ1-2,TRBV24-1,TGTGCCACCAGTGACTGGACAGGGAAGGAAGGCTACACCTTC,CATSDWTGKEGYTF